The 6 T cell receptor beta chains below all came from one sample that was sequenced in a study of regulatory T cells in long-lasting Graves disease. Building the TCR beta libraries relied on iRepertoire HTBI primers, and CDR3 regions underwent Arm-PCR. A single record per CDR3 protein comes from TCRdb applying MiXCR to the multiplex PCR reads. The table lists 360,000 or so distinct CDR3 sequences, roughly 17% of them singletons. The time point was: newly diagnosed GD, antithyroid drugs for less than 3 months. From RNA extracted from PBMCs, the TCR library was made. The same specimen was also included in a second study, on T cells in Graves' hyperthyroidism and ophthalmopathy.

This sample comprised peripheral blood mononuclear cells (PBMCs), obtained at new diagnosis, from a patient treated with antithyroid drugs. The receptors originated from a man aged 40-55 years with Graves disease.

This clonotype was counted ten times or more. The rearrangement links TRBV20-1 to TRBJ2-7; D might be TRBD1 or TRBD2, each matching 5 bases. CDR3 length equals 13 residues. Germline-derived CDR1 and CDR2 are DFQATT and SNEGSKA (reference sequence). The V gene lost 0 bases and the J gene lost 8 bases, with 14 bases spanning the gap. The CDR3 loop is CSARDGTASKQYF. The CDR3 nucleotides read TGCAGTGCTAGAGATGGGACGGCATCCAAGCAGTACTTC.

There are a few counts of this clonotype. The chain uses TRBV4-3 and TRBJ1-4; a possible D gene is TRBD1 (6 bases). This CDR3 contains 15 residues. Deletions cut 1 base from V and 4 bases from J, with 10 bases between. Germline values: CDR1 LGHNA, CDR2 YSLEER. The CDR3: CASSQATGSNEKLFF. The CDR3 DNA is TGCGCCAGCAGCCAAGCAACAGGGAGTAATGAAAAACTGTTTTTT.

Only a few counts were recorded for this clonotype. The rearrangement links TRBV28 to TRBJ1-2, with D unclear. V lost 5 bases and J lost 7, with 17 bases in between. The CDR3 is made up of 14 amino acids. Germline assignment: CDR1 MDHEN and CDR2 SYDVKM. CDR3 nucleotide sequence: TGTGCCAGCAGTGGCCCCGGGAAGGGCCTTGGCTACACCTTC. Its protein is CASSGPGKGLGYTF.

This clonotype occurred many times. The CDR3 DNA sequence: TGCAGTGCTAGAGATTCCAGGACAGGGTACAATGAGCAGTTCTTC. Its translation is CSARDSRTGYNEQFF. The chain employs TRBV20-1 and TRBJ2-1; 8 nucleotides match TRBD1. CDR1 and CDR2 from the germline V gene are DFQATT and SNEGSKA (reference sequence). The CDR3 is made up of 15 amino acids. With V trimmed by 0 bases and J by 4 bases, 5 bases remained unmatched.

The V call is TRBV28, the J call TRBJ2-1; D uncertain. The germline V gene has CDR1 MDHEN and CDR2 SYDVKM. This CDR3 has 15 amino acids. The V and J ends lost 7 bases and 0 bases respectively, with 13 bases between them. The DNA for the CDR3 is TGTGCCAGCACCCCCAGACTGAGCTCCTACAATGAGCAGTTCTTC. Protein sequence: CASTPRLSSYNEQFF.

This clonotype was found a few times. This chain joins TRBV7-3 and TRBJ2-6; weak D call: TRBD1 (5 bases). The CDR3 loop spans 18 amino acids. Trimming took off 2 bases at V and 0 bases at J, with 14 bases between the two ends. Germline assignment: CDR1 SGHTA and CDR2 FQGTGA. This CDR3 reads CASSLFGQGYSGANVLTF. CDR3 in DNA: TGTGCCAGCAGCTTATTTGGACAAGGGTACTCTGGGGCCAACGTCCTGACTTTC.